A selection of T cell receptor beta chains follows, all from one sample in a study of cytomegalovirus exposure and HLA in healthy donors. Profiled with immunoSEQ multiplex PCR; TCRdb holds only in-frame clones, not every one. The table lists roughly 140,000 clones, roughly 84% of them singletons. Material for sequencing was PBMCs. The source of these receptors is a young woman in good health and CMV-seronegative. The CDR3 runs from the conserved cysteine through the conserved F or W. Fields, in order: D gene, V gene, J gene, clone size, CDR3 protein, CDR3 DNA. The D gene is left open where the match is weak. Clone size, where shown, is once, few, many, or a class for clones that have expanded.

>NA|TRBV9|TRBJ2-3|NA
CASSALGTTDTQYF
TGTGCCAGCAGCGCTCTAGGGACAACAGATACGCAGTATTTT
>TRBD1|TRBV28|TRBJ2-5|NA
CASSYSTGFRETQYF
TGTGCCAGCAGTTACTCGACAGGGTTTCGGGAGACCCAGTACTTC
>NA|TRBV10-3|TRBJ1-6|NA
CATRTLFGNLEGDVSPLHF
TGTGCCACAAGGACCCTCTTTGGGAATTTGGAGGGCGATGTATCACCCCTCCACTTT
>NA|TRBV6-5|TRBJ2-7|few
CASSPREAAWSGQYF
TGTGCCAGCAGTCCCCGCGAGGCAGCTTGGTCTGGGCAGTACTTC
>TRBD1|TRBV9|TRBJ1-2|few
CASSVGNRGGYGYTF
TGTGCCAGCAGCGTAGGTAACAGGGGAGGCTATGGCTACACCTTC
>NA|TRBV19|TRBJ2-1|NA
CASSRLAFYNEQFF
TGTGCCAGTAGTCGGCTAGCGTTCTACAATGAGCAGTTCTTC
>TRBD1|TRBV7-2|TRBJ1-2|NA
CASLGTAINYGYTF
TGTGCCAGCCTGGGGACAGCCATTAACTATGGCTACACCTTC
>NA|TRBV4-3|TRBJ2-7|NA
CASSPAQGSGQYF
TGCGCCAGCAGCCCCGCACAGGGAAGCGGGCAGTACTTC
>NA|TRBV15|TRBJ2-7|NA
CATSTERGAGVEGEQYF
TGTGCCACCAGCACCGAGAGGGGGGCGGGAGTAGAGGGGGAGCAGTACTTC
>NA|TRBV30|TRBJ1-3|NA
CAWSPWSSSGNTIYF
TGTGCCTGGAGCCCCTGGAGTAGCTCTGGAAACACCATATATTTT
>TRBD2|TRBV6-5|TRBJ2-1|few
CASSSSGAHNEQFF
TGTGCCAGCAGCTCTAGCGGAGCCCACAATGAGCAGTTCTTC
>TRBD1|TRBV18|TRBJ2-7|NA
CASSPPPRGYHEQYF
TGTGCCAGCTCACCACCCCCCAGGGGGTACCACGAGCAGTACTTC
>NA|TRBV30|TRBJ1-6|NA
CAWSVRGLDSPLHF
TGTGCCTGGAGTGTCAGGGGTTTGGATTCACCCCTCCACTTT
>TRBD1|TRBV7-6|TRBJ2-7|NA
CASSLEAGTGVIEQYF
TGTGCCAGCAGCTTAGAGGCTGGGACAGGGGTAATCGAGCAGTACTTC
>NA|TRBV15|TRBJ2-7|NA
CATSRDFGEQYF
TGTGCCACCAGCAGAGATTTCGGGGAGCAGTACTTC
>TRBD1|TRBV29-1|TRBJ2-1|NA
CSVVDTGGTDNEQFF
TGCAGCGTCGTAGATACAGGGGGTACCGACAATGAGCAGTTCTTC
>NA|TRBV7-2|TRBJ2-1|NA
CASSRYNEQFF
TGTGCCAGCAGCCGCTACAATGAGCAGTTCTTC
>TRBD2|TRBV28|TRBJ2-5|NA
CASSFGLAGGRETQYF
TGTGCCAGCAGTTTCGGACTAGCGGGAGGTCGGGAGACCCAGTACTTC
>NA|TRBV4-3|TRBJ2-1|NA
CASSQGQQGLGNEQFF
TGCGCCAGCAGCCAAGGCCAGCAGGGTTTAGGCAATGAGCAGTTCTTC
>TRBD2|TRBV7-2|TRBJ2-5|NA
CASGETSGSIETQYF
TGTGCCAGCGGAGAGACTAGCGGGAGTATCGAGACCCAGTACTTC
>NA|TRBV19|TRBJ2-7|NA
CASSLTGKPPYEQYF
TGTGCCAGTTCGCTAACGGGGAAACCTCCCTACGAGCAGTACTTC
>TRBD2|TRBV18|TRBJ2-3|NA
CASSPSGGIPGTDTQYF
TGTGCCAGCTCGCCTAGCGGGGGGATCCCTGGCACAGATACGCAGTATTTT
>NA|TRBV18|TRBJ1-5|NA
CASSPQGGPENQPQHF
TGTGCCAGCTCACCGCAGGGCGGCCCGGAAAATCAGCCCCAGCATTTT
>NA|TRBV30|TRBJ1-2|NA
CAWRTYRVNYGYTF
TGTGCCTGGAGAACCTACAGGGTTAACTATGGCTACACCTTC
>TRBD2|TRBV7-2|TRBJ2-1|few
CASSAFSGEQFF
TGTGCCAGCAGCGCTTTTAGCGGGGAGCAGTTCTTC
>NA|TRBV5-1|TRBJ1-2|NA
CASSGDGQGSGYTF
TGCGCCAGCAGCGGTGACGGCCAGGGCTCAGGCTACACCTTC
>NA|TRBV5-1|TRBJ1-3|NA
CASSEISGNTIYF
TGCGCCAGCAGTGAGATCTCTGGAAACACCATATATTTT
>NA|TRBV28|TRBJ2-2|few
CASSLQNGELFF
TGTGCCAGCAGCCTTCAGAACGGGGAGCTGTTTTTT
>NA|TRBV2|TRBJ1-1|NA
CASRYTGSEAFF
TGTGCCAGCAGGTACACAGGCTCTGAAGCTTTCTTT
>NA|TRBV18|TRBJ1-2|NA
CASSLTDMGVSGYTF
TGTGCCAGCTCCCTAACCGACATGGGTGTCTCTGGCTACACCTTC
>TRBD1|TRBV9|TRBJ1-1|NA
CASNPGQGYAEAFF
TGTGCCAGCAACCCCGGACAGGGGTACGCTGAAGCTTTCTTT
>TRBD1|TRBV29-1|TRBJ2-1|NA
CSADQGAYYNEQFF
TGCAGCGCCGACCAGGGGGCTTACTACAATGAGCAGTTCTTC
>NA|TRBV2|TRBJ1-2|NA
CAGALDSSFNYGYTF
TGTGCCGGGGCGCTCGACAGTTCATTTAACTATGGCTACACCTTC
>NA|TRBV7-9|TRBJ2-7|NA
CASSLVGGATAYEQYF
TGTGCCAGCAGCTTAGTAGGCGGGGCCACGGCCTACGAGCAGTACTTC
>NA|TRBV11-2|TRBJ2-6|NA
CASRSSGANVLTF
TGTGCCAGCAGGAGTTCTGGGGCCAACGTCCTGACTTTC
>NA|TRBV28|TRBJ1-5|NA
CASSLPRGGGDNQPQHF
TGTGCCAGCAGTTTGCCCCGCGGGGGAGGTGACAATCAGCCCCAGCATTTT
>NA|TRBV28|TRBJ1-2|NA
CASSTPTRTNYGYTF
TGTGCCAGCAGCACCCCGACAAGGACTAACTATGGCTACACCTTC
>NA|TRBV30|TRBJ2-1|NA
CAGYGGNNEQFF
TGTGCCGGGTATGGAGGTAACAATGAGCAGTTCTTC
>TRBD2|TRBV5-1|TRBJ2-7|once
CASSFSAPGGEQYF
TGCGCCAGCAGCTTTAGCGCGCCGGGAGGGGAGCAGTACTTC
>TRBD2|TRBV5-1|TRBJ2-1|NA
CASSLAEPSGEGEFF
TGCGCCAGCAGCTTGGCCGAGCCTAGCGGGGAAGGGGAGTTCTTC
>NA|TRBV18|TRBJ1-2|NA
CASSPLGGANNYGYTF
TGTGCCAGCTCACCACTTGGGGGGGCTAATAACTATGGCTACACCTTC
>NA|TRBV27|TRBJ1-2|NA
CASSLWQGSSGYTF
TGTGCCAGCAGTTTATGGCAGGGATCCTCTGGCTACACCTTC
>NA|TRBV5-4|TRBJ1-1|NA
CASTPGGSEAFF
TGTGCCAGCACCCCGGGGGGCAGCGAAGCTTTCTTT
>NA|TRBV28|TRBJ1-2|NA
CASSGVNYGYTF
TGTGCCAGCAGCGGGGTTAACTATGGCTACACCTTC
>NA|TRBV2|TRBJ2-2|NA
CASSERGLAGELFF
TGTGCCAGCAGTGAAAGGGGTTTAGCCGGGGAGCTGTTTTTT
>TRBD2|TRBV5-1|TRBJ2-1|NA
CASSIDIAGATEQFF
TGCGCCAGCAGCATAGATATAGCGGGAGCTACTGAGCAGTTCTTC
>NA|TRBV11-2|TRBJ2-3|once
CASSNRDFIAPTDTQYF
TGTGCCAGCAGCAATCGGGACTTCATAGCCCCCACAGATACGCAGTATTTT
>TRBD1|TRBV28|TRBJ1-6|few
CASSRGTGGNSPLHF
TGTGCCAGCAGCCGTGGGACAGGGGGTAATTCACCCCTCCACTTT
>NA|TRBV4-3|TRBJ1-2|NA
CASSQDLEENYGYTF
TGCGCCAGCAGCCAAGATCTGGAGGAGAACTATGGCTACACCTTC
>TRBD1|TRBV5-5|TRBJ2-4|NA
CASSLGGTGANIQYF
TGTGCCAGCAGCTTGGGAGGGACAGGGGCTAACATTCAGTACTTC
>TRBD1|TRBV7-9|TRBJ1-2|NA
CATPTGTGGGYGYTF
TGTGCCACACCTACCGGGACAGGGGGTGGGTATGGCTACACCTTC
>TRBD2|TRBV10-2|TRBJ2-7|NA
CATATSGVYEQYF
TGCGCCACCGCGACTAGCGGGGTCTACGAGCAGTACTTC
>NA|TRBV6-1|TRBJ1-4|NA
CASSEGGVVEKLFF
TGTGCCAGCAGTGAAGGGGGGGTGGTGGAAAAACTGTTTTTT
>TRBD1|TRBV11-3|TRBJ2-7|NA
CASSSGQALGEQYF
TGTGCCAGCAGCTCTGGACAGGCCCTCGGGGAGCAGTACTTC
>NA|TRBV28|TRBJ2-7|NA
CASSTTTRWGSSYEQYF
TGTGCCAGCAGCACGACTACCCGGTGGGGATCTTCCTACGAGCAGTACTTC
>NA|TRBV7-9|TRBJ1-2|few
CASSSQGSVGGYTF
TGTGCCAGCAGCTCTCAGGGTTCTGTGGGTGGCTACACCTTC
>TRBD2|TRBV11-3|TRBJ2-1|NA
CASSLGRGGNEQFF
TGTGCCAGCAGCTTAGGGCGGGGAGGGAATGAGCAGTTCTTC
>NA|TRBV15|TRBJ1-5|NA
CATSRGPGRHQPQHF
TGTGCCACCAGCAGAGGACCAGGAAGACATCAGCCCCAGCATTTT
>NA|TRBV11-2|TRBJ1-2|once
CASSQWPLTLATYGYTF
TGTGCCAGCAGCCAATGGCCCCTCACCCTGGCCACCTATGGCTACACCTTC
>TRBD1|TRBV5-3|TRBJ2-2|few
CARSRNRTGETGELFF
TGTGCCAGAAGTCGAAACCGGACAGGGGAAACCGGGGAGCTGTTTTTT